This T cell receptor (beta chain) was profiled in a study of long-term antiretroviral therapy in people with HIV. Study details: Collection of the earliest samples took place about a decade ahead of the 2015 immediate-ART recommendation.

Study findings and constraints: Comparison with controls showed narrower CDR3 length ranges in HIV repertoires.

This clone was detected once. Its antigen is undetermined. J gave up 2 bases and V 0 bases, and 9 bases lay outside the gene matches. The CDR3 extends over 17 amino acids. Germline V gene data show CDR1 as SGHAT and CDR2 as FQNNGV. It was version v3.0 of the immunoSEQ assay that was run at survey level. Generated by immunoSEQ multiplex PCR, the TCRdb table keeps only in-frame clones and is missing some. This sample yields 45,000 to 50,000 clones, of which 80% to 90% are seen a single time; 3% belongs to the top ten. Sequencing was performed on unsorted PBMCs, taken 0.8 years after starting antiretroviral therapy. The clonotype comes from a woman aged 18-35 years with HIV. The rearrangement uses TRBV11-2 and TRBJ2-7; 8 nucleotides line up with TRBD2. This CDR3 reads CASSLESAREATYEQYF. CDR3 bases: TGTGCCAGCAGCTTAGAATCTGCGCGGGAGGCCACCTACGAGCAGTACTTC.